A single sample is the source of the 29 T cell receptor beta chains below, sequenced in a study of blood T cell repertoires in COVID-19. The table came from immunoSEQ multiplex PCR; TCRdb's copy has only in-frame clones and leaves some out. The sample gives 120,000 to 150,000 clones, roughly 77% of which show up once; around 4.4% is in the top ten. Source material: peripheral blood. The receptors were gathered from a man aged 60 to 75 with acute or convalescent COVID-19.

The rearrangement joins TRBV30 to TRBJ2-2; no definite D call. V was pared by 2 bases and J by 8 bases, with 6 bases between. This CDR3 contains 11 residues. The germline CDR1 and CDR2 sequences are GTSNPN and SVGIG (reference sequence). CDR3 sequence: CAWSRAGELFF. CDR3 sequence (DNA): TGTGCCTGGAGTCGAGCGGGGGAGCTGTTTTTT.

The V gene is TRBV5-1, the J gene TRBJ2-1; 10 positions match TRBD2. J lost 6 bases, V lost 2 bases, and 2 bases had no gene match. This CDR3 contains 14 residues. From germline, CDR1 is SGHRS and CDR2 YFSETQ. The CDR3 protein is CASSLLAGSNEQFF. CDR3 bases: TGCGCCAGCAGCTTACTAGCGGGAAGCAATGAGCAGTTCTTC.

The CDR3 nucleotides are TGTGCCAGCAGCGGACAGGACCGAGCTAACTATGGCTACACCTTC. This codes for CASSGQDRANYGYTF. The chain joins TRBV6-5 to TRBJ1-2; 7 nucleotides agree with TRBD1. The CDR3 spans 15 residues. In germline, CDR1 is MNHEY, CDR2 SVGAGI. V lost 6 bases to trimming and J lost 0 bases; unmatched junction nucleotides: 7.

The V call is TRBV19, the J call TRBJ1-4; 12 bases align to TRBD1. J was trimmed by 5 bases and V by 6 bases; bases with no gene match: 4. The CDR3 covers 15 residues. Germline CDR1 is LNHDA and CDR2 is SQIVND (reference sequence). The CDR3 is CASRGQGAQNEKLFF. The CDR3 DNA sequence: TGTGCCAGTAGGGGACAGGGGGCGCAGAATGAAAAACTGTTTTTT. The full variable domain, rest sourced from reference TRBV19 and TRBJ1-4, is DGGITQSPKYLFRKEGQNVTLSCEQNLNHDAMYWYRQDPGQGLRLIYYSQIVNDFQKGDIAEGYSVSREKKESFPLTVTSAQKNPTAFYLCASRGQGAQNEKLFFGSGTQLSVL.

The J gene is TRBJ1-2, the V gene TRBV5-1, with TRBD1 matching over 9 bases. Germline values: CDR1 SGHRS, CDR2 YFSETQ. J lost 6 bases, V lost 4 bases, and 4 bases had no gene match. The CDR3 is 13 residues long. CDR3 loop: CASSGGQGDGYTF. Written as DNA, the CDR3 is TGCGCCAGCAGCGGGGGACAGGGCGATGGCTACACCTTC.

The V and J genes are TRBV11-3 and TRBJ2-7; 12 bases line up with TRBD2. The CDR3 contains 15 residues. The junction had 4 bases not matched to a gene; V was cut back by 5 bases and J by 2 bases. CDR1 is SGHNT, CDR2 YENEEA, per germline. CDR3 amino acids: CASSKGLAGTYEQYF. CDR3 DNA sequence: TGTGCCAGCAGCAAAGGACTAGCGGGGACCTACGAGCAGTACTTC.

V gene TRBV29-1 combines with J gene TRBJ2-7, with D maybe TRBD2 (6 bases). From germline, CDR1 is SQVTM and CDR2 ANQGSEA. V was trimmed by 4 bases and J by 1 base, leaving 8 bases between them. The CDR3 is 12 amino acids. The CDR3 nucleotides read TGCAGCGTTGGACGGGAGTCCTACGAGCAGTACTTC. Protein product: CSVGRESYEQYF.

This clone was detected once. V gene TRBV29-1 combines with J gene TRBJ2-7; D is ambiguous. The CDR3 length is 10 residues. Germline values: CDR1 SQVTM, CDR2 ANQGSEA. V lost 1 base to trimming and J lost 12 bases, with 10 bases between them. The DNA for the CDR3 is TGCAGCGTTGAAGTCTGGGCTGGGTACTTC. Translating gives CSVEVWAGYF.

A few counts support this clone. The V and J genes are TRBV13 and TRBJ2-1, with 9 bases identical to TRBD1. The V segment lost 5 bases and the J segment 4 bases; nucleotides outside the gene matches: 6. The CDR3 spans 15 residues. Germline-derived CDR1 and CDR2 are PRHDT and FYEKMQ (reference sequence). The CDR3 sequence is CASSNRDRAYNEQFF. The CDR3 bases are TGTGCCAGCAGCAACCGGGACAGGGCTTACAATGAGCAGTTCTTC.

This clone was seen a handful of times. The chain uses TRBV19 and TRBJ1-1; 10 bases align to TRBD1. Germline V gene lookup returns CDR1 LNHDA and CDR2 SQIVND (reference sequence). The junction had 3 bases not matched to a gene; V was cut back by 5 bases and J by 3 bases. This CDR3 has 14 residues. Here the CDR3 reads CASSPGQGYTEAFF. The CDR3 DNA is TGTGCCAGTAGTCCGGGACAGGGGTACACTGAAGCTTTCTTT.

The gene calls are TRBV5-6 and TRBJ2-7; 9 nucleotides agree with TRBD2. The CDR3 consists of 13 residues. From germline, CDR1 is SGHDT and CDR2 YYEEEE. V lost 6 bases to trimming and J lost 7 bases; unmatched junction nucleotides: 8. Here the CDR3 reads CASTIGAGGEQYF. The CDR3, as DNA: TGTGCCAGCACCATTGGGGCGGGGGGGGAGCAGTACTTC.

This clone was picked up a small number of times. The J gene is TRBJ2-2, the V gene TRBV24-1, with 13 positions matching TRBD2. This CDR3 region has 16 residues. Germline-derived CDR1 and CDR2 are KGHDR and SFDVKD. Trimming cost V 7 bases and J 2 bases; bases outside gene matches: 3. CDR3 region: CATSGTSGINTGELFF. The DNA of the CDR3 is TGTGCCACCAGCGGGACTAGCGGGATTAACACCGGGGAGCTGTTTTTT.

This chain connects TRBV28 to TRBJ2-1, with 12 bases matching TRBD2. Germline CDR1 is MDHEN and CDR2 is SYDVKM. The CDR3 spans 17 residues. The ends lost 4 bases at V and 10 bases at J; junction bases unmatched: 14. In DNA form, the CDR3 reads TGTGCCAGCAGTTCCCCCGCATCTAGCGGGAGGGACTTCGAGCAGTTCTTC. Encoded protein: CASSSPASSGRDFEQFF.

The J gene is TRBJ2-1, the V gene TRBV19; tentative D call: TRBD2 (6 bases). The V end was cut by 2 bases, the J end by 0 bases, with 14 bases between. The germline V gene encodes CDR1 LNHDA and CDR2 SQIVND (reference sequence). CDR3 length equals 17 residues. CDR3 nucleotides: TGTGCCAGTAGTATATGGGCGGACTACAGCTCCTACAATGAGCAGTTCTTC. Protein: CASSIWADYSSYNEQFF.

The V gene is TRBV19, the J gene TRBJ2-4; 9 nucleotides match TRBD1. CDR1 LNHDA and CDR2 SQIVND come from the germline V gene (reference sequence). The trim removed 8 bases at V and 8 bases at J, leaving 1 base unmatched. This CDR3 contains 11 residues. In DNA form, the CDR3 reads TGTGCCAGTCGACAGGGGGACATTCAGTACTTC. Encoded protein: CASRQGDIQYF.

The chain's CDR3 is CASSLRGRADGELFF. The CDR3 DNA reads TGCGCCAGCAGCTTGAGGGGGAGGGCCGACGGGGAGCTGTTTTTT. The chain recombines TRBV5-1 with TRBJ2-2; a possible D gene is TRBD2 (7 bases). The CDR3 has 15 residues. V was pared by 1 base and J by 7 bases, with 14 bases between. The germline V gene has CDR1 SGHRS and CDR2 YFSETQ.

The chain links TRBV19 to TRBJ1-5; 8 bases fit TRBD1. The CDR3 covers 15 residues. CDR1 LNHDA and CDR2 SQIVND come from the germline V gene (reference sequence). V was clipped by 6 bases and J by 5 bases; unmatched bases: 9. This chain's CDR3 is CASRDRTGWDQPQHF. CDR3 DNA sequence: TGTGCCAGTAGAGACAGGACAGGGTGGGATCAGCCCCAGCATTTT.

V and J are TRBV7-9 and TRBJ2-3; D gene unclear. Trimming pared 5 bases from V and 4 bases from J, leaving 10 bases between. The V gene's germline CDR1 is SEHNR and CDR2 FQNEAQ (reference sequence). This CDR3 spans 13 amino acids. The CDR3 region is CASSLPPPDTQYF. The CDR3 region has the DNA TGTGCCAGCAGCCTTCCCCCTCCAGATACGCAGTATTTT.

The V call is TRBV3-1 (or the pseudogene TRBV3-2), the J call TRBJ2-7; D is possibly TRBD2 (6 bases). V lost 6 bases and J lost 3, with 12 bases in between. The length of the CDR3 is 13 residues. In germline, CDR1 is LGHDT, CDR2 YNNKEL (reference sequence). CDR3 protein: CASSKGTHYEQYF. Here the CDR3 DNA reads TGTGCCAGCAGTAAGGGGACTCACTACGAGCAGTACTTC.

The chain combines TRBV2 with TRBJ2-2; 8 bases map to TRBD2. Trimming at V came to 6 bases and at J to 0 bases, leaving 3 bases not matched to a gene. The CDR3 runs to 15 residues. CDR1 is SNHLY, CDR2 FYNNEI, per germline. The CDR3 protein is CASSKTSANTGELFF. The CDR3 DNA sequence: TGTGCCAGCAGCAAGACTAGCGCGAACACCGGGGAGCTGTTTTTT. The full variable domain, its missing parts supplied by reference TRBV2 and TRBJ2-2, is EPEVTQTPSHQVTQMGQEVILRCVPISNHLYFYWYRQILGQKVEFLVSFYNNEISEKSEIFDDQFSVERPDGSNFTLKIRSTKLEDSAMYFCASSKTSANTGELFFGEGSRLTVL.

V usage is TRBV7-9 and J usage is TRBJ1-2; no firm D call. The length of the CDR3 is 12 residues. The germline V gene has CDR1 SEHNR and CDR2 FQNEAQ (reference sequence). Trimming cost V 4 bases and J 6 bases, with 9 bases left between them. The CDR3 nucleotides read TGTGCCAGCAGCTGGGAGACAAATGGCTACACCTTC. The encoded protein is CASSWETNGYTF.

The chain employs TRBV29-1 and TRBJ2-2, with D possibly matching TRBD1 (5 bases). Germline V gives CDR1 SQVTM, CDR2 ANQGSEA. With 1 base removed from V and 7 bases from J, the gap between germline ends came to 10 bases. The CDR3 is made up of 13 amino acids. Here the CDR3 DNA reads TGCAGCGTTGAAGCTTATAGGGGCGGGGAGCTGTTTTTT. Amino acid sequence: CSVEAYRGGELFF.

The J gene is TRBJ2-7, the V gene TRBV7-6, with D perhaps TRBD2 (5 bases). V was cut by 2 bases and J by 5 bases, with 16 bases left in between. The CDR3 length is 15 residues. Germline CDR1 reads SGHVS; CDR2 reads FNYEAQ. DNA for the CDR3: TGTGCCAGCAGCTTATTCGTGGGAGAGGGTGACGAGCAGTACTTC. This gives the protein CASSLFVGEGDEQYF.

This clone was found a few times. The sample contains more than one DNA sequence encoding this CDR3. The chain is built from TRBV27 and TRBJ2-1, with a weak D call TRBD2 (6 bases). The CDR3 length is 15 residues. Germline V gene data show CDR1 as MNHEY and CDR2 as SMNVEV (reference sequence). Trimming cost V 6 bases and J 0 bases, with 12 bases left between them. The CDR3 reads CASRPGGFSYNEQFF. The CDR3 region has the DNA TGTGCCAGCAGGCCCGGGGGATTCTCCTACAATGAGCAGTTCTTC.

The sample holds one count of this clone. V and J are TRBV19 and TRBJ1-1, with D uncertain. This CDR3 has 12 residues. Germline CDR1 and CDR2: LNHDA and SQIVND (reference sequence). V lost 3 bases, J lost 8 bases, and 10 bases lay in between. CDR3 nucleotide sequence: TGTGCCAGTAGTATGTTTCTGGGCGAAGCTTTCTTT. It specifies CASSMFLGEAFF.

Only one count was recorded for this clone. The CDR3 spells CASSISRLSSYEQYF. The CDR3 bases are TGTGCCAGTAGTATTAGCAGACTCTCCTCCTACGAGCAGTACTTC. The rearrangement joins TRBV19 to TRBJ2-7; D gene ambiguous. Germline V gene sequence: CDR1 LNHDA, CDR2 SQIVND (reference sequence). Trimming took 3 bases from V and 0 from J, leaving 12 bases between them. The CDR3 totals 15 residues.

V is TRBV5-1 and J is TRBJ2-7; D perhaps matches TRBD1 (5 bases). The ends were cut back, 0 bases at V and 7 bases at J, with 17 bases in the middle. The CDR3 runs to 15 residues. Germline lookup yields CDR1 SGHRS and CDR2 YFSETQ. CDR3 sequence (DNA): TGCGCCAGCAGCTTGGCTGTTCAGGGCTTGGGTGAGCAGTACTTC. Translated: CASSLAVQGLGEQYF.

The chain is built from TRBV6-5 and TRBJ1-4; 7 bases align to TRBD1. V dropped 7 bases and J dropped 4; count of bases not matched to a gene: 6. From germline, CDR1 is MNHEY and CDR2 SVGAGI. There are 14 residues in the CDR3. As DNA, the CDR3 is TGTGCCAGCAAGAGACAGGGAGGTAATGAAAAACTGTTTTTT. Its protein is CASKRQGGNEKLFF.

This clone was seen just once. This rearrangement joins TRBV5-6 to TRBJ1-6; 7 nucleotides line up with TRBD1. The CDR3 consists of 16 residues. The germline V gene encodes CDR1 SGHDT and CDR2 YYEEEE. The V and J ends lost 3 bases and 4 bases, in that order; junction bases with no gene match: 7. For the CDR3, the DNA is TGTGCCAGCAGCTCCGGACAGGTCCGATATAATTCACCCCTCCACTTT. Encoded protein: CASSSGQVRYNSPLHF.